The 25 T cell receptor beta chains given below trace back to one sample, sequenced in a study of T-cell memory formation after mild COVID-19. Each CDR3 protein is one row after TCRdb ran MiXCR on the 5' RACE reads. The table includes approximately 270,000 distinct CDR3 sequences, around 15% detected once. The sequencing sample was made of PBMCs or a T cell subset sorted from them (not recorded which). These receptors were collected from a man aged 18 to 29 who had mild COVID-19 (a few samples of this study predate the infection). Cell type and time point are not known.

This clonotype has a handful of counts. V is TRBV19 and J is TRBJ2-1; 7 bases map to TRBD2. Per the germline V gene, CDR1 is LNHDA and CDR2 is SQIVND (reference sequence). The CDR3 totals 14 residues. Germline trimming cut 5 bases from V and 8 bases from J; bases unmatched to any gene: 9. The chain's CDR3 is CASSLRTRSDEQFF. Here the CDR3 DNA reads TGTGCCAGTAGTCTTCGGACTAGATCGGATGAGCAGTTCTTC.

This chain links TRBV25-1 with TRBJ2-2; no reliable D call. CDR1 and CDR2 (germline): MGHDK, SYGVNS. The V and J ends lost 3 bases and 9 bases respectively, with 5 bases between them. There are 11 residues in the CDR3. The CDR3 sequence: CASSEVWELFF. The CDR3 coding sequence is TGTGCCAGCAGTGAGGTGTGGGAGCTGTTTTTT.

This clonotype has only a few counts. J is TRBJ2-5 and V is TRBV11-3; D gene uncertain. CDR3 length equals 13 residues. Germline CDR1 and CDR2: SGHNT and YENEEA. Between the trimmed V and J ends, which lost 5 bases and 4 bases, there was a span of 11 bases. CDR3 DNA sequence: TGTGCCAGCAGCCCGGCCCCCGCAGAGACCCAGTACTTC. This codes for CASSPAPAETQYF.

J is TRBJ2-2 and V is TRBV4-3, with D unclear. Germline V gene lookup returns CDR1 LGHNA and CDR2 YSLEER. CDR3 length: 17 amino acids. V lost 0 bases and J lost 2, with 13 bases in between. DNA of the CDR3: TGCGCCAGCAGCCAAGAGTGGGCAGAGACAAACACCGGGGAGCTGTTTTTT. Translating gives CASSQEWAETNTGELFF.

This chain joins TRBV9 and TRBJ2-7; 10 bases line up with TRBD1. The V segment lost 7 bases and the J segment 1 base; nucleotides outside the gene matches: 5. The CDR3 totals 14 residues. Looked up from germline, CDR1 is SGDLS and CDR2 is YYNGEE. CDR3 coding DNA: TGTGCCAGCGGCCGGGACAGGGGATCCTACGAGCAGTACTTC. Encoded protein: CASGRDRGSYEQYF.

V usage is TRBV10-3 and J usage is TRBJ2-6; maybe TRBD1 (6 bases). The CDR3 contains 18 residues. Germline V gives CDR1 ENHRY, CDR2 SYGVKD. V gave up 4 bases and J gave up 0 bases, with 16 bases separating them. The CDR3 region is CAISGGPTGSSGANVLTF. In DNA form, the CDR3 reads TGTGCCATCAGTGGGGGGCCGACAGGTAGCTCTGGGGCCAACGTCCTGACTTTC.

V gene TRBV20-1 combines with J gene TRBJ2-7, with D tentatively TRBD1 (5 bases). Germline CDR1 and CDR2: DFQATT and SNEGSKA (reference sequence). The CDR3 is 12 amino acids. V was pared by 1 base and J by 2 bases, with 6 bases between. CDR3 protein: CSARGRAYEQYF. The CDR3 bases are TGCAGTGCTAGAGGCAGGGCCTACGAGCAGTACTTC.

This clonotype has only a few counts. The J gene is TRBJ1-5, the V gene TRBV15, with D possibly TRBD1 on 6 matching bases. CDR1 is LNHNV, CDR2 YYDKDF, per germline (reference sequence). The ends were cut back, 3 bases at V and 3 bases at J, with 18 bases in the middle. This CDR3 is built from 17 residues. The CDR3 DNA is TGTGCCACCAGCAGGCTCGGCGGGGGCAGGGACAATCAGCCCCAGCATTTT. It codes for CATSRLGGGRDNQPQHF.

The chain links TRBV6-5 to TRBJ1-2; D not certain. V was pared by 7 bases and J by 8 bases, with 14 bases between. Germline V gene data show CDR1 as MNHEY and CDR2 as SVGAGI. This CDR3 comprises 12 residues. The CDR3 DNA follows: TGTGCCAGCATGAACGTGGCGGGAGGCTACACCTTC. This sequence encodes CASMNVAGGYTF.

There are a few counts of this clonotype. The V gene is TRBV10-1, the J gene TRBJ2-2, with D possibly being TRBD1 (5 bases). This CDR3 region has 17 residues. V was pared by 0 bases and J by 6 bases, with 17 bases between. Germline V lookup: CDR1 WNHNN, CDR2 SYGVQD (reference sequence). The DNA of the CDR3 is TGCGCCAGCAGTGAGTCGATACGCAAGCAGGGTTCCGGGGAGCTGTTTTTT. It is translated as CASSESIRKQGSGELFF.

The chain has TRBV27 and TRBJ1-6; D gene uncertain. The CDR3 has 14 residues. Per the germline V gene, CDR1 is MNHEY and CDR2 is SMNVEV (reference sequence). The V end lost 3 bases, the J end lost 10 bases, and 13 bases lay between the germline ends. CDR3 DNA: TGTGCCAGCAGTTTCACAAGCCCTAGCTCACCCCTCCACTTT. Its translation is CASSFTSPSSPLHF.

The rearrangement links TRBV19 to TRBJ1-4, with D maybe TRBD1 (5 bases). Trimming took off 3 bases at V and 10 bases at J, with 9 bases between the two ends. The CDR3 covers 12 residues. Germline CDR1 reads LNHDA; CDR2 reads SQIVND (reference sequence). CDR3 residues: CASSIQGGKLFF. The CDR3 DNA reads as TGTGCCAGTAGTATCCAGGGCGGAAAACTGTTTTTT.

The J gene is TRBJ2-3, the V gene TRBV6-2 or TRBV6-3, with D possibly being TRBD2 (5 bases). The CDR3 loop spans 17 amino acids. Trimming removed 7 bases from V and 0 bases from J, with 20 bases in between. The germline V gene encodes CDR1 MNHEY and CDR2 SVGEGT. In nucleotides, the CDR3 is TGTGCCAGCACTACCCGTCGGACTTCGACTAGCACAGATACGCAGTATTTT. Protein: CASTTRRTSTSTDTQYF.

This clonotype was seen more than once but under ten times. This sequence joins TRBV5-1 and TRBJ1-5; 10 positions agree with TRBD1. Per germline, CDR1 SGHRS and CDR2 YFSETQ. J gave up 7 bases and V 4 bases, and 8 bases lay outside the gene matches. The CDR3 is 15 residues long. CDR3 loop: CASSPGTGVTQPQHF. CDR3 DNA sequence: TGCGCCAGCAGCCCGGGGACAGGGGTTACGCAGCCCCAGCATTTT.

This chain links TRBV4-1 with TRBJ2-7, with a possible D match to TRBD2 (7 bases). V was cut by 3 bases and J by 2 bases, with 17 bases left in between. Germline V gene lookup returns CDR1 MGHRA and CDR2 YSYEKL. The CDR3 runs 16 residues. This CDR3 reads CASSQGAMGGAYEQYF. CDR3 sequence (DNA): TGCGCCAGCAGCCAGGGGGCGATGGGGGGGGCCTACGAGCAGTACTTC.

A few counts support this clonotype. This rearrangement joins TRBV4-2 to TRBJ1-1; the match to TRBD1 covers 7 bases. Germline V gene lookup returns CDR1 LGHNA and CDR2 YNFKEQ. There are 16 residues in the CDR3. Trimming cost V 4 bases and J 11 bases; bases outside gene matches: 19. CDR3 sequence: CASSPMSGTAISEAFF. The CDR3 DNA reads as TGTGCCAGCAGCCCTATGTCCGGGACAGCCATTTCAGAGGCTTTCTTT.

The chain recombines TRBV6-2 or TRBV6-3 with TRBJ1-6; D remains unclear. The CDR3 extends over 18 amino acids. The germline V gene has CDR1 MNHEY and CDR2 SVGEGT. The V gene lost 6 bases and the J gene lost 0 bases, with 18 bases spanning the gap. CDR3 coding DNA: TGTGCCAGCAGCCCTCTTGACGAGGCCAGCTCCTATAATTCACCCCTCCACTTT. Its protein product is CASSPLDEASSYNSPLHF.

A note on this clonotype: One end of the junction fails to match germline, which may point to a read error. The CDR3 reads CASSVAQIPF. CDR3 bases: TGTGCCAGCAGCGTAGCTCAGATCCCCTTC. The chain employs TRBV9 and TRBJ2-4; D uncertain. The CDR3 runs 10 residues. CDR1 is SGDLS and CDR2 is YYNGEE in the germline V gene.

This clonotype was recorded at least ten times. The chain recombines TRBV7-2 with TRBJ2-5; D not resolved. The germline gives CDR1 SGHTA, CDR2 FQGNSA. V was trimmed by 1 base and J by 5 bases, leaving 5 bases between them. The CDR3 runs 12 residues. CDR3 sequence reads: CASSLVRETQYF. The DNA for the CDR3 is TGTGCCAGCAGCTTAGTCCGGGAGACCCAGTACTTC. Full variable domain (remainder filled in from reference TRBV7-2 and TRBJ2-5): GAGVSQSPSNKVTEKGKDVELRCDPISGHTALYWYRQSLGQGLEFLIYFQGNSAPDKSGLPSDRFSAERTGGSVSTLTIQRTQQEDSAVYLCASSLVRETQYFGPGTRLLVL.

This clonotype was recorded many times. The chain is built from TRBV19 and TRBJ1-5, with no clear D. V was cut by 6 bases and J by 0 bases, with 9 bases left in between. The CDR3 totals 14 residues. Germline V gene lookup returns CDR1 LNHDA and CDR2 SQIVND (reference sequence). The CDR3 spells CASSRRDSNQPQHF. CDR3 nucleotide sequence: TGTGCCAGTAGCAGAAGGGATAGCAATCAGCCCCAGCATTTT.

This sequence joins TRBV6-6 and TRBJ2-4, with D possibly being TRBD1 (6 bases). CDR1 is MNHNY and CDR2 is SVGAGI in the germline V gene (reference sequence). The V gene lost 8 bases and the J gene lost 10 bases, with 15 bases spanning the gap. The CDR3 covers 12 residues. DNA of the CDR3: TGTGCCAGCGAGGGGGTGAGGAGGATTCAGTACTTC. It is translated as CASEGVRRIQYF.

The chain joins TRBV12-3 or TRBV12-4 to TRBJ2-2; no firm D call. The length of the CDR3 is 14 residues. V gave up 5 bases and J gave up 0 bases, with 7 bases separating them. The CDR3 DNA follows: TGTGCCAGCAGTCCTTACTCGAACACCGGGGAGCTGTTTTTT. The encoded protein is CASSPYSNTGELFF.

This clonotype has at least ten counts. V is TRBV29-1 and J is TRBJ1-5; weak D call: TRBD1 (6 bases). V lost 6 bases, J lost 4 bases, and 16 bases lay in between. The germline V gene encodes CDR1 SQVTM and CDR2 ANQGSEA. The CDR3 is 14 amino acids. The CDR3 protein is CSVAGTGKNQPQHF. CDR3 coding DNA: TGCAGCGTAGCCGGAACAGGGAAGAATCAGCCCCAGCATTTT. Drawing the rest from reference TRBV29-1 and TRBJ1-5, the complete variable domain is SAVISQKPSRDICQRGTSLTIQCQVDSQVTMMFWYRQQPGQSLTLIATANQGSEATYESGFVIDKFPISRPNLTFSTLTVSNMSPEDSSIYLCSVAGTGKNQPQHFGDGTRLSIL.

Many counts were recorded for this clonotype. The genes are TRBV7-2 and TRBJ2-3; D gene ambiguous. V was pared by 1 base and J by 6 bases, with 8 bases between. CDR1 is SGHTA, CDR2 FQGNSA, per germline. This CDR3 is 13 amino acids long. In DNA, the CDR3 is TGTGCCAGCAGCTTAGTAGCTTGGGATACGCAGTATTTT. It is translated as CASSLVAWDTQYF.

This clonotype was seen only a few times. The chain links TRBV4-1 to TRBJ2-4; D might be TRBD2 (7 bases). Trimming took off 6 bases at V and 7 bases at J, with 25 bases between the two ends. The CDR3 runs to 17 residues. Germline-derived CDR1 and CDR2 are MGHRA and YSYEKL. CDR3 sequence (DNA): TGCGCCAGCAGTCCGAGGGGGGGCGGTGTTTGGGACAACATTCAGTACTTC. It encodes CASSPRGGGVWDNIQYF.